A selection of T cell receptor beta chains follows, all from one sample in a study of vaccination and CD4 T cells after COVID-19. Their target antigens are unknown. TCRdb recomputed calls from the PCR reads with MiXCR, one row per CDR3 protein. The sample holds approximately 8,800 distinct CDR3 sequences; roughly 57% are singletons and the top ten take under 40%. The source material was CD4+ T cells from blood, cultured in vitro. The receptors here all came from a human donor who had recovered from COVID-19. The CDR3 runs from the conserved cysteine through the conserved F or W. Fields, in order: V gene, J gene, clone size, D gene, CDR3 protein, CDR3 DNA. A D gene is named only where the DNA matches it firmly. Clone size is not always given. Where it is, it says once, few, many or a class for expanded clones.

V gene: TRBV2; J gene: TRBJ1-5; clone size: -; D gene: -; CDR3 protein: CASSPDGTRPQHF; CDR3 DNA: TGTGCCAGCAGCCCAGACGGAACTCGGCCCCAGCATTTT
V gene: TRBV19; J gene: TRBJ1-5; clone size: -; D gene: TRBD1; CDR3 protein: CASRKGQVELGNQPQHF; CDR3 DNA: TGTGCCAGTAGGAAGGGACAGGTTGAGTTAGGCAATCAGCCCCAGCATTTT
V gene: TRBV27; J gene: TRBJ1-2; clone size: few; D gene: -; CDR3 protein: CASSLTQGSGYTF; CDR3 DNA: TGTGCCAGCAGTTTGACGCAGGGGAGTGGCTACACCTTC
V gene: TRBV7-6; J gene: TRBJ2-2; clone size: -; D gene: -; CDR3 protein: CASSLELGELFF; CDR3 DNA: TGTGCCAGCAGCTTAGAGCTCGGGGAGCTGTTTTTT
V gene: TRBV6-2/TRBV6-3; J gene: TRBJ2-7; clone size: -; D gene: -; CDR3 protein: CASSYSSYEQYF; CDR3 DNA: TGTGCCAGCAGTTACTCCTCCTACGAGCAGTACTTC
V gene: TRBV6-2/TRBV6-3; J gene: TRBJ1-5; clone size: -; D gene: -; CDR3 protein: CASSFPGDQPQHF; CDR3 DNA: TGTGCCAGCAGTTTCCCGGGGGATCAGCCCCAGCATTTT
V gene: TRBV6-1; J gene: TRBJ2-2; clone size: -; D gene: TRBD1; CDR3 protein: CASRSGTVNTGELFF; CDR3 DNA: TGTGCCAGCAGATCCGGGACAGTGAACACCGGGGAGCTGTTTTTT
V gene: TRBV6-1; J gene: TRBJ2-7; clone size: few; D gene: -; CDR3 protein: CASRPGSSGAYEQYF; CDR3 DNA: TGTGCCAGCAGGCCCGGCTCCTCAGGCGCCTACGAGCAGTACTTC
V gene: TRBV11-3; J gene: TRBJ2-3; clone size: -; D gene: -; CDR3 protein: CASSSVTQTAGTTTQYF; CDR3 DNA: TGTGCCAGCAGCTCGGTGACTCAAACAGCAGGGACCACTACGCAGTATTTT
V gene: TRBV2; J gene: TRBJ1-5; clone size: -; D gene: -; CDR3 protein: CASSELGQRVNQPQHF; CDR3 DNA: TGTGCCAGCAGTGAACTCGGACAACGGGTCAATCAGCCCCAGCATTTT
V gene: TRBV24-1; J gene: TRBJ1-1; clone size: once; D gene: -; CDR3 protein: CATSSYIRNTEAFF; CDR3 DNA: TGTGCCACCAGTTCATACATCCGGAACACTGAAGCTTTCTTT
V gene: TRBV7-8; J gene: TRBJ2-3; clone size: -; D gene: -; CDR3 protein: CASSQNTDTQYF; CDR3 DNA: TGTGCCAGCAGCCAGAACACAGATACGCAGTATTTT
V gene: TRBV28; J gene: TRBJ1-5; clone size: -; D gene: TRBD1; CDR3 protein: CASRDRTSGPSGAQHF; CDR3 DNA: TGTGCCAGCCGGGACAGGACTTCTGGGCCAAGTGGGGCCCAGCATTTT
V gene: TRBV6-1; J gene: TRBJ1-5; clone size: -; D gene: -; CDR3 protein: CASSLAGGNQPQHF; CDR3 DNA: TGTGCCAGCAGCCTGGCGGGGGGCAATCAGCCCCAGCATTTT